This T cell receptor beta chain was obtained from a study of T cell responses to AZD1222 COVID-19 vaccine. TCRdb keeps only in-frame clones here, not all; method: immunoSEQ multiplex PCR. Found here are 100,000 to 150,000 clones, about nine tenths of them singletons; the top ten hold roughly a sixth. V lost 6 bases to trimming and J lost 4 bases; unmatched junction nucleotides: 6. Germline V CDR1 and CDR2: SGHTA, FQGNSA. The CDR3 contains 15 residues. Study-level findings and limits: White British donors predominated, females outnumbered males, and clonal diversity was possibly underestimated. Repertoire collection took place solely once the T cell response had peaked. Baseline seropositives among AZD1222 recipients totaled only 5 to 7. Regions 160-218 and 743-854 held dominance among vaccine-associated CD4 TCRs, which spanned spike.

Comment on this clone: Its antigen is unidentified.

The chain uses TRBV7-2 and TRBJ2-1, with 10 nucleotides matching TRBD2. Sequencing was performed on peripheral blood, taken on day 0 of MenACWY control vaccination. The source is an adult in good health. The CDR3 loop reads CASSQRTSGYNEQFF. The CDR3 nucleotides read TGTGCCAGCAGTCAAAGGACTAGCGGTTACAATGAGCAGTTCTTC.